The 29 T cell receptor beta chains given below trace back to one sample, sequenced in a study of cytomegalovirus exposure and HLA in healthy donors. Generated by immunoSEQ multiplex PCR, the TCRdb table keeps only in-frame clones and is missing some. The sample has 100,000 to 150,000 clones, around nine tenths seen once. Material for sequencing was PBMCs. The receptors shown here come from a young man in good health and CMV-seronegative.

The chain links TRBV7-9 to TRBJ2-1; 8 nucleotides match TRBD2. The germline gives CDR1 SEHNR, CDR2 FQNEAQ (reference sequence). V was pared by 4 bases and J by 3 bases, with 8 bases of the junction left unmatched. The CDR3 consists of 16 residues. Here the CDR3 DNA reads TGTGCCAGCAGCTCGGGAGCGGGGGCGGTCTACAATGAGCAGTTCTTC. Protein sequence: CASSSGAGAVYNEQFF.

This clone was observed a handful of times. The V and J genes are TRBV19 and TRBJ2-7; TRBD1 agrees at 8 bases. V lost 1 base and J lost 2; bases outside the gene matches: 7. This CDR3 is built from 16 residues. Germline CDR1 LNHDA, CDR2 SQIVND (reference sequence). DNA for the CDR3: TGTGCCAGTAGTATAGTGGCAGGGGGCAAGCCCTACGAGCAGTACTTC. This translates into CASSIVAGGKPYEQYF.

This clone appeared a single time. This chain connects TRBV5-1 to TRBJ1-6; unclear D gene. Germline V lookup: CDR1 SGHRS, CDR2 YFSETQ. This CDR3 is 13 amino acids long. V lost 0 bases and J 8 bases, leaving 6 bases between the germline ends. The CDR3 DNA sequence: TGCGCCAGCAGCTTGGCCTCGGATTCACCCCTCCACTTT. It encodes CASSLASDSPLHF.

The V call is TRBV6-6, the J call TRBJ1-5; TRBD1 matches at 8 bases. J was trimmed by 7 bases and V by 4 bases; bases with no gene match: 6. Germline CDR1 MNHNY, CDR2 SVGAGI (reference sequence). The CDR3 has 14 residues. The DNA of the CDR3 is TGTGCCAGCAGTTTGGGGACAGGTGAGCAGCCCCAGCATTTT. Translated: CASSLGTGEQPQHF.

This chain links TRBV5-1 with TRBJ2-2; TRBD1 might be the D (5 bases). The germline V and J ends were trimmed by 2 bases and 0 bases, with 11 bases remaining between them. This CDR3 has 16 residues. Germline CDR1 reads SGHRS; CDR2 reads YFSETQ. CDR3 in amino acids: CASSFMTVTNTGELFF. The CDR3 bases are TGCGCCAGCAGCTTTATGACAGTGACGAACACCGGGGAGCTGTTTTTT.

The chain carries TRBV7-2 and TRBJ1-2, with D tentatively TRBD1 (5 bases). The germline gives CDR1 SGHTA, CDR2 FQGNSA. The CDR3 consists of 13 residues. V was pared by 4 bases and J by 4 bases, with 10 bases between. CDR3 loop: CASSSTVGYGYTF. Written as DNA, the CDR3 is TGTGCCAGCAGCTCGACAGTAGGCTATGGCTACACCTTC.

J is TRBJ1-5 and V is TRBV4-1; a weak D match, TRBD1 (6 bases). The V end lost 2 bases, the J end lost 2 bases, and 10 bases lay between the germline ends. The V gene's germline CDR1 is MGHRA and CDR2 YSYEKL. The CDR3 has 15 residues. CDR3 sequence (DNA): TGCGCCAGCAGCCAACCTAACAGGGGCAATCAGCCCCAGCATTTT. Amino acid sequence: CASSQPNRGNQPQHF.

V is TRBV6-1 and J is TRBJ2-2, with 7 bases aligning to TRBD1. V shed 1 base and J 3 bases; nucleotides not matched to a gene: 5. Germline V gene lookup returns CDR1 MNHNS and CDR2 SASEGT. The CDR3 runs 16 residues. The CDR3 nucleotides are TGTGCCAGCAGTGAAGGAGACAGGGTGGACACCGGGGAGCTGTTTTTT. Protein sequence: CASSEGDRVDTGELFF.

The chain recombines TRBV5-1 with TRBJ2-7; D might be TRBD1 (5 bases). Germline values: CDR1 SGHRS, CDR2 YFSETQ. The CDR3 is 15 residues long. Trimming pared 7 bases from V and 1 base from J, leaving 18 bases between. In DNA, the CDR3 is TGCGCCAGCGGATGGGGCCCACGGATTTCCTACGAGCAGTACTTC. As protein: CASGWGPRISYEQYF.

The gene calls are TRBV5-1 and TRBJ1-1, with no clear D. V was cut by 7 bases and J by 1 base, with 11 bases left in between. The CDR3 is 13 amino acids. Germline lookup yields CDR1 SGHRS and CDR2 YFSETQ. The CDR3 loop reads CASHLRGNTEAFF. The CDR3 nucleotides read TGCGCCAGCCACTTGCGGGGGAACACTGAAGCTTTCTTT.

This rearrangement joins TRBV27 to TRBJ2-7, with 14 positions matching TRBD2. The ends lost 5 bases at V and 4 bases at J; junction bases unmatched: 7. The germline V gene encodes CDR1 MNHEY and CDR2 SMNVEV (reference sequence). The CDR3 runs 16 residues. The CDR3 sequence: CASSERLAGGPYEQYF. In nucleotides, the CDR3 is TGTGCCAGCAGTGAAAGACTAGCGGGGGGGCCTTACGAGCAGTACTTC.

The CDR3: CAITDPGLGYEQYF. The CDR3 nucleotides read TGTGCCATCACCGACCCAGGGCTGGGGTACGAGCAGTACTTC. The chain joins TRBV10-3 to TRBJ2-7; D may be TRBD1 (5 bases). CDR3 length: 14 residues. Looked up from germline, CDR1 is ENHRY and CDR2 is SYGVKD. V was clipped by 7 bases and J by 4 bases, with 17 bases between them.

The rearrangement joins TRBV7-2 to TRBJ2-1, with D unclear. Germline V gene lookup returns CDR1 SGHTA and CDR2 FQGNSA. The CDR3 has 13 residues. Between the trimmed V and J ends, which lost 2 bases and 7 bases, there was a span of 9 bases. The CDR3 DNA follows: TGTGCCAGCAGCTTATTCTTCTCTAATGAGCAGTTCTTC. It specifies CASSLFFSNEQFF.

The chain employs TRBV15 and TRBJ2-1, with 9 nucleotides matching TRBD1. The CDR3 is made up of 17 amino acids. Germline CDR1 and CDR2: LNHNV and YYDKDF (reference sequence). J gave up 2 bases and V 1 base, and 6 bases lay outside the gene matches. CDR3 in DNA: TGTGCCACCAGCAGAGGCCGGACAGGGGAAACCTACAATGAGCAGTTCTTC. This sequence encodes CATSRGRTGETYNEQFF.

The V and J genes are TRBV7-8 and TRBJ2-1, with 7 bases fitting TRBD1. Germline loops: CDR1 SGHVS, CDR2 FQNEAQ. V gave up 2 bases and J gave up 0 bases; unmatched junction bases: 10. The length of the CDR3 is 18 residues. The CDR3 DNA is TGTGCCAGCAGCTTACGACCGGACAGGCCGAGCTCCTACAATGAGCAGTTCTTC. Amino acid sequence: CASSLRPDRPSSYNEQFF.

The V call is TRBV4-2, the J call TRBJ1-2; 8 bases match TRBD1. The CDR3 is 15 residues long. Germline trimming cut 4 bases from V and 1 base from J; bases unmatched to any gene: 5. Germline V gene sequence: CDR1 LGHNA, CDR2 YNFKEQ. The CDR3 loop reads CASSPSDRDNYGYTF. For the CDR3, the DNA is TGTGCCAGCAGCCCCTCGGACAGGGATAACTATGGCTACACCTTC.

The chain employs TRBV5-4 and TRBJ2-5, with 7 bases identical to TRBD1. Germline loops: CDR1 SGHNT, CDR2 YYREEE (reference sequence). The CDR3 covers 13 residues. After removal of 4 bases from V and 3 bases from J, the junction contained 3 bases not matched to a gene. The CDR3, as DNA: TGTGCCAGCAGCCCCGGGACAGAAGAGACCCAGTACTTC. Protein sequence: CASSPGTEETQYF.

V is TRBV9 and J is TRBJ1-3; D is possibly TRBD1 (5 bases). Germline loops: CDR1 SGDLS, CDR2 YYNGEE. The V gene lost 0 bases and the J gene lost 0 bases, with 13 bases spanning the gap. CDR3 size: 17 residues. CDR3 sequence (DNA): TGTGCCAGCAGCGTAGCTGACAGATTCCTCTCTGGAAACACCATATATTTT. Translation: CASSVADRFLSGNTIYF.

This chain uses TRBV28 with TRBJ1-5, with D perhaps matching TRBD1 (6 bases). The V end was cut by 6 bases, the J end by 4 bases, with 10 bases between. CDR3 length: 13 amino acids. CDR1 is MDHEN, CDR2 SYDVKM, per germline. The CDR3 coding sequence is TGTGCCAGCAGGGGGACACTAAATCAGCCCCAGCATTTT. This encodes CASRGTLNQPQHF. The whole variable domain, remainder taken from reference TRBV28 and TRBJ1-5, is DVKVTQSSRYLVKRTGEKVFLECVQDMDHENMFWYRQDPGLGLRLIYFSYDVKMKEKGDIPEGYSVSREKKERFSLILESASTNQTSMYLCASRGTLNQPQHFGDGTRLSIL.

The V and J genes are TRBV13 and TRBJ1-2; TRBD1 matches 7 bases. The trim removed 2 bases at V and 8 bases at J, leaving 11 bases unmatched. The CDR3 has 15 amino acids. Germline CDR1 and CDR2: PRHDT and FYEKMQ (reference sequence). This CDR3 reads CASSLPGTVPLGYTF. In DNA form, the CDR3 reads TGTGCCAGCAGCTTACCTGGGACAGTCCCCTTGGGCTACACCTTC.

CDR3 loop: CASSPDLFGNTGELFF. The CDR3 bases are TGTGCCAGCTCACCAGATCTTTTCGGGAACACCGGGGAGCTGTTTTTT. This chain joins TRBV18 and TRBJ2-2; D unresolved. V lost 2 bases and J lost 1, with 11 bases in between. The CDR3 sequence is 16 residues long. The germline V gene encodes CDR1 KGHSH and CDR2 LQKENI.

The V call is TRBV5-6, the J call TRBJ2-3, with 8 bases fitting TRBD2. CDR1 and CDR2 (germline): SGHDT, YYEEEE. V shed 2 bases, J shed 2 bases, and the junction held 7 bases outside the gene matches. The CDR3 has 16 amino acids. CDR3 sequence (DNA): TGTGCCAGCAGCTTCCGCAGCGGGGGATTCACAGATACGCAGTATTTT. Encoded protein: CASSFRSGGFTDTQYF.

The chain uses TRBV4-1 and TRBJ2-1; perhaps TRBD1 as D (6 bases). The CDR3 runs to 19 residues. Germline loops: CDR1 MGHRA, CDR2 YSYEKL. Trimming stripped 3 bases from V and 8 bases from J, with 29 bases between. In DNA form, the CDR3 reads TGCGCCAGCAGCCACCACTCGAGCAAAACAGGGTCCCGCAACCATGAGCAGTTCTTC. The encoded protein is CASSHHSSKTGSRNHEQFF.

The chain couples TRBV9 to TRBJ2-3, with TRBD2 matching over 10 bases. CDR1 is SGDLS and CDR2 is YYNGEE in the germline V gene. CDR3 length: 18 residues. V dropped 0 bases and J dropped 0; count of bases not matched to a gene: 7. CDR3 in amino acids: CASSVATSSGGSTDTQYF. CDR3 sequence (DNA): TGTGCCAGCAGCGTAGCTACGTCTAGCGGGGGAAGCACAGATACGCAGTATTTT.

The genes are TRBV27 and TRBJ1-5; 7 bases agree with TRBD1. The CDR3 covers 19 residues. V gave up 0 bases and J gave up 1 base; unmatched junction bases: 12. Germline loops: CDR1 MNHEY, CDR2 SMNVEV (reference sequence). CDR3 sequence: CASSLSGLQGFGSNQPQHF. As DNA, the CDR3 is TGTGCCAGCAGTTTATCCGGCCTACAGGGGTTTGGGAGCAATCAGCCCCAGCATTTT.

A single count supports this clone. The rearrangement joins TRBV7-3 to TRBJ2-1; 8 bases align to TRBD2. The CDR3 covers 14 residues. Trimming took 6 bases from V and 8 from J; bases not matched to a gene: 9. In germline, CDR1 is SGHTA, CDR2 FQGTGA. CDR3 sequence reads: CASSSGESPYEQFF. For the CDR3, the DNA is TGTGCCAGCAGTAGCGGGGAATCCCCTTATGAGCAGTTCTTC.

The chain joins TRBV11-2 to TRBJ1-1; D uncertain. The CDR3 totals 14 residues. Deletions cut 0 bases from V and 7 bases from J, with 12 bases between. Germline V gene data show CDR1 as SGHAT and CDR2 as FQNNGV. CDR3 nucleotides: TGTGCCAGCAGCTTAGATAGGGAGGGAGGTGAAGCTTTCTTT. Protein: CASSLDREGGEAFF.

This clone was seen more than once but under ten times. This sequence joins TRBV25-1 and TRBJ2-3, with D unclear. The CDR3 runs 13 residues. Trimming stripped 6 bases from V and 3 bases from J, with 10 bases between. Germline V gene lookup returns CDR1 MGHDK and CDR2 SYGVNS. CDR3 protein: CASSSTGTDTQYF. The DNA for the CDR3 is TGTGCCAGCAGCTCCACCGGGACAGATACGCAGTATTTT. Full variable domain (missing parts from reference TRBV25-1 and TRBJ2-3): EADIYQTPRYLVIGTGKKITLECSQTMGHDKMYWYQQDPGMELHLIHYSYGVNSTEKGDLSSESTVSRIRTEHFPLTLESARPSHTSQYLCASSSTGTDTQYFGPGTRLTVL.

The chain is built from TRBV7-9 and TRBJ2-4, with 7 bases matching TRBD2. Trimming cost V 4 bases and J 0 bases; bases outside gene matches: 6. CDR1 and CDR2 from the germline V gene are SEHNR and FQNEAQ (reference sequence). CDR3 length: 16 residues. CDR3 DNA: TGTGCCAGCAGCTCGCTAGCGGAGGGAGCCAAAAACATTCAGTACTTC. It specifies CASSSLAEGAKNIQYF.